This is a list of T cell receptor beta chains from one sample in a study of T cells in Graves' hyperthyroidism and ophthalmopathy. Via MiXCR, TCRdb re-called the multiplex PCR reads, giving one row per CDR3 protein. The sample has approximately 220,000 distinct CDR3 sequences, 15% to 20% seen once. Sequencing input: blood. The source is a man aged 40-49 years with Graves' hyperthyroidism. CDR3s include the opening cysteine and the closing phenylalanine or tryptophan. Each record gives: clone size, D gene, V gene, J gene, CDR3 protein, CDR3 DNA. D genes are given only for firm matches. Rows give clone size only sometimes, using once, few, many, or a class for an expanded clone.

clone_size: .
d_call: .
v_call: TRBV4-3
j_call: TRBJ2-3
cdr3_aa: CASSQDRRDHSTDTQYF
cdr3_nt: TGCGCCAGCAGCCAAGATAGGAGGGACCATAGCACAGATACGCAGTATTTT

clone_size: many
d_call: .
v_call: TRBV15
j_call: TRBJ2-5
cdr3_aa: CATSRALLTPFYQETQYF
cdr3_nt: TGTGCCACCAGCAGAGCGTTACTCACCCCATTCTACCAAGAGACCCAGTACTTC

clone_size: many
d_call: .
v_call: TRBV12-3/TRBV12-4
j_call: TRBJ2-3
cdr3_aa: CASSLSTSSDTQYF
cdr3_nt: TGTGCCAGCAGTTTGTCCACTTCCTCCGATACGCAGTATTTT

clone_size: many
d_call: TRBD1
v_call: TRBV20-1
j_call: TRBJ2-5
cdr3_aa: CSARTPTGGRETQYF
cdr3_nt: TGCAGTGCTAGGACCCCGACAGGGGGCAGGGAGACCCAGTACTTC

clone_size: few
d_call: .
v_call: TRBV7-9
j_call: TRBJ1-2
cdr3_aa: CASSLARGGLYGYTF
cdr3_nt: TGTGCCAGCAGCTTAGCGCGAGGGGGGCTCTATGGCTACACCTTC

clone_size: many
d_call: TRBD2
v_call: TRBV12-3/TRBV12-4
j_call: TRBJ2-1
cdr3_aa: CASRASGGIGNEQFF
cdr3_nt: TGTGCCAGCAGAGCTAGCGGGGGTATTGGCAATGAGCAGTTCTTC

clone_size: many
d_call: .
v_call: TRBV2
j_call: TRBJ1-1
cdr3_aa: CASGTNTEAFF
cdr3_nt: TGTGCCAGCGGCACGAACACTGAAGCTTTCTTT

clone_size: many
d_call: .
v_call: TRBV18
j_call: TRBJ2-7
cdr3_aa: CASSPPSEQAGEQYF
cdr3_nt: TGTGCCAGCTCACCACCGTCAGAACAGGCGGGAGAGCAGTACTTC

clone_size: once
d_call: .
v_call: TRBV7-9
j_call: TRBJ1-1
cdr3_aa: CASSLVLGNTEAFF
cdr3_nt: TGTGCCAGCAGCTTAGTGTTAGGTAACACTGAAGCTTTCTTT

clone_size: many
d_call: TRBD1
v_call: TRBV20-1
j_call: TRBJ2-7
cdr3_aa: CSANLQGLDEQYF
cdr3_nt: TGCAGTGCTAATTTACAGGGGTTAGACGAGCAGTACTTC

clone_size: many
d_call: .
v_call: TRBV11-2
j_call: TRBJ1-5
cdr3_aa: CASSLMGQGNQPQHF
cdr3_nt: TGTGCCAGCAGCTTAATGGGGCAGGGCAATCAGCCCCAGCATTTT

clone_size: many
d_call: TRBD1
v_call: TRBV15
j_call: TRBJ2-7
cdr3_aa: CATSRRGTGGSYEQYF
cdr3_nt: TGTGCCACCAGCAGAAGGGGGACAGGGGGCTCCTACGAGCAGTACTTC

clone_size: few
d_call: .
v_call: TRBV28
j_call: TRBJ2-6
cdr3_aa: CASSNRDAKGSGANVLTF
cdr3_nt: TGTGCCAGCAGCAACCGGGACGCTAAAGGTTCTGGGGCCAACGTCCTGACTTTC

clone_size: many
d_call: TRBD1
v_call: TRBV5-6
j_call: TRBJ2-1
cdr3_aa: CASSLGDRPYNEQFF
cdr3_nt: TGTGCCAGCAGCTTGGGGGACAGACCATACAATGAGCAGTTCTTC

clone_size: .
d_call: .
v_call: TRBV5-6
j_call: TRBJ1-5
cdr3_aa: CASSIGTDPYSNQPQHF
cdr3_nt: TGTGCCAGCAGCATAGGGACGGACCCTTATAGCAATCAGCCCCAGCATTTT

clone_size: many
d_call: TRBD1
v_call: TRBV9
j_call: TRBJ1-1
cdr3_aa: CASSVGTGTEAFF
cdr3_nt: TGTGCCAGCAGCGTAGGGACAGGTACTGAAGCTTTCTTT

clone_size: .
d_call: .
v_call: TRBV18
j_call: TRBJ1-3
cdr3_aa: CASSPTTYRSGNTIYF
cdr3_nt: TGTGCCAGCTCACCGACGACCTATCGGTCTGGAAACACCATATATTTT

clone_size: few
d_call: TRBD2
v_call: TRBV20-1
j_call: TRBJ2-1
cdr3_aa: CSARRLAGGSSYNEQFF
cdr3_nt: TGCAGTGCTAGACGACTAGCGGGGGGGAGCTCCTACAATGAGCAGTTCTTC

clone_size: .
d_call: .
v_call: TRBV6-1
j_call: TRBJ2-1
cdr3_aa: CASRTGASSYNEQFF
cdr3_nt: TGTGCCAGCCGGACCGGGGCTAGCTCCTACAATGAGCAGTTCTTC

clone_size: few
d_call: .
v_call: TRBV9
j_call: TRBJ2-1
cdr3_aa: CASSVDGGHRNEQFF
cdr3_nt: TGTGCCAGCAGCGTAGACGGGGGCCACCGCAATGAGCAGTTCTTC

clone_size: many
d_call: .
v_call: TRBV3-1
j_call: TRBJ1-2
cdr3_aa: CASSQSLFGYTF
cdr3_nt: TGTGCCAGCAGCCAAAGCCTCTTTGGCTACACCTTC

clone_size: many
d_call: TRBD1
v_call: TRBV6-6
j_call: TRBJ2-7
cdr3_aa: CASSYTTGGAEQYF
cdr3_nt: TGTGCCAGCAGTTACACGACAGGGGGCGCAGAGCAGTACTTC

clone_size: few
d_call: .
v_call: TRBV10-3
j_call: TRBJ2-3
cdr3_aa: CASRGEDTQYF
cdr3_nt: TGTGCCAGTAGGGGGGAGGATACGCAGTATTTT

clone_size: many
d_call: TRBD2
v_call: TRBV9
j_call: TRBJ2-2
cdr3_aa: CASRRTSGVGELFF
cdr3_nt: TGTGCCAGCAGACGGACTAGCGGGGTGGGGGAGCTGTTTTTT

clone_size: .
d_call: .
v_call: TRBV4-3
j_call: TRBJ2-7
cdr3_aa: CASSQSLGGGGIYEQYF
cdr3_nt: TGCGCCAGCAGCCAGAGCCTGGGAGGGGGGGGGATCTACGAGCAGTACTTC

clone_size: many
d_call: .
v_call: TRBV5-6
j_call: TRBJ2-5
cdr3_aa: CASSLYGREETQYF
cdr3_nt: TGTGCCAGCAGCTTGTACGGTAGGGAGGAGACCCAGTACTTC

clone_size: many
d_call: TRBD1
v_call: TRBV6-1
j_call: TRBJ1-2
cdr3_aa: CASRGQGYGYTF
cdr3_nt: TGTGCCAGCCGCGGACAGGGCTATGGCTACACCTTC

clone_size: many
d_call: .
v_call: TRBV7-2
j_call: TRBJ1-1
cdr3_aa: CASSLGHQQGITEAFF
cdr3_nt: TGTGCCAGCAGCTTAGGACACCAACAGGGTATCACTGAAGCTTTCTTT

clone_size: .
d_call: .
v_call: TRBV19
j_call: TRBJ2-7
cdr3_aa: CASSWGPEQYF
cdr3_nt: TGTGCCAGTTCATGGGGTCCGGAGCAGTACTTC

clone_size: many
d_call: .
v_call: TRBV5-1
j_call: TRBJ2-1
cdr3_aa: CASSLHRSGSHYNEQFF
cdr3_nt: TGCGCCAGCAGCTTGCATAGATCCGGGAGCCACTACAATGAGCAGTTCTTC

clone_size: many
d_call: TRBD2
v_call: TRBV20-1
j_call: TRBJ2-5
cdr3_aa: CSAAGRGGGPSGTQYF
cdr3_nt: TGCAGTGCTGCGGGCCGGGGGGGGGGACCAAGCGGGACCCAGTACTTC

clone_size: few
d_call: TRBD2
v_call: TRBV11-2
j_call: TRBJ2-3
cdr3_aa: CASSRIGLAGGQDTQYF
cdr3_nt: TGTGCCAGCAGCCGTATTGGACTAGCGGGGGGGCAAGATACGCAGTATTTT

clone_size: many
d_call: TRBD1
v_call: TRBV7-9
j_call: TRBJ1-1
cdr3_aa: CASSPAGTVNTEAFF
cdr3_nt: TGTGCCAGCAGCCCCGCCGGGACAGTGAACACTGAAGCTTTCTTT

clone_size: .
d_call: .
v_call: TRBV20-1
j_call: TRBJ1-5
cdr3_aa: CSARGLAGGGQPQHF
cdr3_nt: TGCAGTGCTAGGGGACTAGCGGGGGGTGGACAGCCCCAGCATTTT

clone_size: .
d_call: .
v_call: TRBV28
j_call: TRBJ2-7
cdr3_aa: CASSLYVEGGISSYEQYF
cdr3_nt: TGTGCCAGCAGTTTGTATGTAGAAGGGGGAATAAGCTCCTACGAGCAGTACTTC

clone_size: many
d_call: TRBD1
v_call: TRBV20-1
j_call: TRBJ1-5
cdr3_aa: CSARDFFGTGGQPQHF
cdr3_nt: TGCAGTGCTAGAGACTTTTTCGGGACAGGGGGCCAGCCCCAGCATTTT

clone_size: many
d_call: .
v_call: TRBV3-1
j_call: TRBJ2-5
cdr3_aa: CASSQALQETQYF
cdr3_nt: TGTGCCAGCAGCCAAGCCCTCCAAGAGACCCAGTACTTC

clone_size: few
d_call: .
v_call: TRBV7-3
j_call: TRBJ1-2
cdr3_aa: CASSSDRDQNYGYTF
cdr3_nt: TGTGCCAGCAGCTCCGACCGGGACCAAAACTATGGCTACACCTTC

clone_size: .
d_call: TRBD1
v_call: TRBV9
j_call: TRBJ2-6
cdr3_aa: CASSVAGQGSGANVLTF
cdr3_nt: TGTGCCAGCAGCGTCGCCGGACAGGGCTCTGGGGCCAACGTCCTGACTTTC

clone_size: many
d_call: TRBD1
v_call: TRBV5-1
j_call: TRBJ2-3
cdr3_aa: CASSPLGQASTDTQYF
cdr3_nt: TGCGCCAGCAGCCCGCTGGGACAGGCTAGCACAGATACGCAGTATTTT

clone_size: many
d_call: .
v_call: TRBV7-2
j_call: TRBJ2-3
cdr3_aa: CASSFSPGAADTQYF
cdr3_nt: TGTGCCAGCAGCTTTTCACCCGGGGCGGCAGATACGCAGTATTTT

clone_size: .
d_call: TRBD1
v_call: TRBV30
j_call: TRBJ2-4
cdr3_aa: CAWSVPAGGSGLAKNIQYF
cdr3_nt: TGTGCCTGGAGTGTACCCGCAGGGGGCAGTGGCCTAGCCAAAAACATTCAGTACTTC

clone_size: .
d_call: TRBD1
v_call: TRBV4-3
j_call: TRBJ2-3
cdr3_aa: CASSQARQGGTDTQYF
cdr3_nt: TGCGCCAGCAGCCAAGCCCGACAGGGAGGCACAGATACGCAGTATTTT

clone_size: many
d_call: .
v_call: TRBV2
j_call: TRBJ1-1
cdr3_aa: CASSREVEAFF
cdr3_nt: TGTGCCAGCAGCAGGGAGGTTGAAGCTTTCTTT

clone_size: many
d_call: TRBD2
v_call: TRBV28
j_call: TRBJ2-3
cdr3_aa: CASSPTSGGAVYTQYF
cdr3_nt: TGTGCCAGCAGCCCGACTAGCGGGGGGGCGGTATATACGCAGTATTTT

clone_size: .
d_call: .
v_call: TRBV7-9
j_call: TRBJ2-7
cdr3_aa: CASSPSGRPDEQYF
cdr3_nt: TGTGCCAGCAGCCCCAGTGGCCGTCCGGACGAGCAGTACTTC

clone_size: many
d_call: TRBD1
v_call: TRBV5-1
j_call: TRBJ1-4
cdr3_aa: CASSGPGQPTTNEKLFF
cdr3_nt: TGCGCCAGCAGCGGACCGGGACAGCCAACAACTAATGAAAAACTGTTTTTT

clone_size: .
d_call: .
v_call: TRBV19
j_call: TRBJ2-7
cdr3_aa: CASSAGSHRTYEQYF
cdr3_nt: TGTGCCAGTAGTGCTGGCTCACATAGAACCTACGAGCAGTACTTC

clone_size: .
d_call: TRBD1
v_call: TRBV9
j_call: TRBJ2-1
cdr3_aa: CASSSGQGANEQFF
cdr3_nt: TGTGCCAGCAGCTCGGGACAGGGGGCTAATGAGCAGTTCTTC

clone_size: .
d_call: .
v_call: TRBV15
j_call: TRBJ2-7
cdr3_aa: CATSSGGTALTYEQYF
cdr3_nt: TGTGCCACCAGCAGCGGCGGGACAGCGTTAACCTACGAGCAGTACTTC

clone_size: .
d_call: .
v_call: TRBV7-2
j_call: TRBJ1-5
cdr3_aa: CASSFWDTNQPQHF
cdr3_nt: TGTGCCAGCAGCTTCTGGGACACCAATCAGCCCCAGCATTTT

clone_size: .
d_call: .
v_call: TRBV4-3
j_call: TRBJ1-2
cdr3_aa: CASSQDTGNGYTF
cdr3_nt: TGCGCCAGCAGCCAAGATACCGGGAATGGCTACACCTTC